This TCR beta chain appears in the sequencing data of a study of blood T cell repertoires in COVID-19. This clone was seen a single time. The CDR3 covers 15 residues. Between the trimmed V and J ends, which lost 4 bases and 1 base, there was a span of 14 bases. Per germline, CDR1 LGHNA and CDR2 YSLEER. Profiling relied on immunoSEQ multiplex PCR, and the TCRdb table lists in-frame clones only, not all of them. The profile shows more than 85,000 clones, approximately 85% of them singletons. The receptor's source is a human donor in a cohort sampled during active COVID-19. Source material: peripheral blood. This chain links TRBV4-3 with TRBJ2-7, with D possibly TRBD1 on 5 matching bases. The CDR3 region is CASSRGATESYEQYF. The CDR3 coding sequence is TGCGCCAGCAGCCGAGGTGCGACAGAGTCCTACGAGCAGTACTTC.